Each of the 4 T cell receptor beta chains below was sequenced from the same sample in a study of response to subunit inactivated influenza vaccine. TCRdb re-called the RT-PCR reads through MiXCR, storing one row per CDR3 protein. The table shows 500,000 to 700,000 distinct CDR3 sequences, with around a quarter occurring only once. This sample was shared with a second study, whose subject was T cells expressing NK-cell markers. From that second work: For TCR beta, cDNA was produced by 5'RACE template switching with UMIs.

The sequenced sample was CD4+ T cells sorted from PBMCs, obtained about 12 days after vaccination. All receptors come from a man in his fifties who received an inactivated influenza vaccine.

This rearrangement joins TRBV27 to TRBJ1-1, with D possibly being TRBD1 (6 bases). The CDR3 covers 14 residues. Germline CDR1 is MNHEY and CDR2 is SMNVEV (reference sequence). V lost 6 bases, J lost 2 bases, and 13 bases lay in between. The CDR3: CASRMRTVNTEAFF. CDR3 DNA: TGTGCCAGCAGAATGAGGACAGTTAACACTGAAGCTTTCTTT.

The genes are TRBV5-1 and TRBJ2-5, with TRBD1 identical over 7 bases. J gave up 2 bases and V 4 bases, and 5 bases lay outside the gene matches. In germline, CDR1 is SGHRS, CDR2 YFSETQ. The CDR3 consists of 14 residues. DNA for the CDR3: TGCGCCAGCAGCAGACAGGGTGAACAAGAGACCCAGTACTTC. Protein sequence: CASSRQGEQETQYF.

The chain combines TRBV6-2 or TRBV6-3 with TRBJ2-6; 9 positions match TRBD1. V lost 1 base, J lost 0 bases, and 4 bases stayed unmatched. There are 18 residues in the CDR3. CDR1 MNHEY and CDR2 SVGEGT come from the germline V gene. CDR3 nucleotides: TGTGCCAGCAGTTACTTTCGGGACAGGGTCTCTGGGGCCAACGTCCTGACTTTC. It translates to CASSYFRDRVSGANVLTF.

The rearrangement uses TRBV24-1 and TRBJ1-2; D remains ambiguous. CDR1 and CDR2 from the germline V gene are KGHDR and SFDVKD. The CDR3 is made up of 13 amino acids. The germline V and J ends were trimmed by 7 bases and 3 bases, with 11 bases remaining between them. The CDR3 loop is CATRGENYYGYTF. In DNA form, the CDR3 reads TGTGCCACCAGAGGAGAAAATTACTATGGCTACACCTTC.